This T cell receptor (beta chain) was captured in a study of tumor and adjacent non-tumor tissue in lung cancer. The wider study: On average, productive TCRbeta reads reached some 4.4 million per sample.

A modified ARM-PCR protocol with three rounds of nested PCR amplified TCRbeta. TCRdb passed the multiplex PCR reads through MiXCR, listing each CDR3 protein once. The profile covers about 140,000 distinct CDR3 sequences, with approximately 66% appearing a single time and around a sixth taken by the ten largest. No cell sorting was done before RNA was extracted from the tissue. Germline V gene lookup returns CDR1 MNHNS and CDR2 SASEGT. This CDR3 region has 14 residues. Trimming pared 2 bases from V and 4 bases from J, leaving 11 bases between. This clonotype showed up just a few times. Since a much larger clone is just one base distant, this may be a read error.

The sequence was collected from a man in his sixties with small cell lung cancer. V and J are TRBV6-1 and TRBJ1-2; possibly TRBD1 for D (5 bases). The specimen was lung tumor tissue. CDR3 region: CASSELGAAYGYTF. The CDR3 DNA reads TGTGCCAGCAGTGAACTCGGGGCAGCCTATGGCTACACCTTC.